A single sample gave rise to the 32 T cell receptor beta chains below, sequenced in a study of CD8 T cells in Susac syndrome. Reverse transcription of about 0.45 to 1 ug RNA was performed with random hexamers. MiXCR, run by TCRdb on the immunoSEQ multiplex PCR reads, gives a single entry per CDR3 protein. The data show about 280,000 distinct CDR3 sequences, approximately 85% seen once. Sample: CD8+ T cells from PBMCs. Source of these receptors: a human donor with multiple sclerosis.

The chain has TRBV4-1 and TRBJ2-3, with 14 bases fitting TRBD2. The CDR3 spans 17 residues. Germline loops: CDR1 MGHRA, CDR2 YSYEKL. Unmatched junction bases numbered 2, after V lost 1 base and J lost 2 bases. CDR3 protein: CASSQATSGRVTDTQYF. Here the CDR3 DNA reads TGCGCCAGCAGCCAAGCGACTAGCGGGAGGGTCACAGATACGCAGTATTTT.

The chain carries TRBV27 and TRBJ2-3, with D unresolved. V was clipped by 1 base and J by 5 bases, with 10 bases between them. The CDR3 contains 14 residues. CDR1 MNHEY and CDR2 SMNVEV come from the germline V gene (reference sequence). In DNA, the CDR3 is TGTGCCAGCAGTTTATTGGCTTTTGGAGATACGCAGTATTTT. Protein: CASSLLAFGDTQYF.

V and J are TRBV27 and TRBJ2-1; D is perhaps TRBD1 or TRBD2 (5 bases each). This CDR3 comprises 15 residues. Germline assignment: CDR1 MNHEY and CDR2 SMNVEV (reference sequence). The V end was cut by 0 bases, the J end by 6 bases, with 12 bases between. CDR3 coding DNA: TGTGCCAGCAGTTTATCGATCCCTGGGGGCAATGAGCAGTTCTTC. It specifies CASSLSIPGGNEQFF.

Note on this clonotype: Given a much more abundant clone one base away, this may be a read error. The J gene is TRBJ2-3, the V gene TRBV13; D unclear. The CDR3 is 12 residues long. CDR1 and CDR2 from the germline V gene are PRHDT and FYEKMQ (reference sequence). Trimming stripped 6 bases from V and 1 base from J, with 5 bases between. The CDR3 DNA follows: TGTGCCAGCAGGTTGGGCACAGATACGCAGTATTTT. This sequence encodes CASRLGTDTQYF.

The chain recombines TRBV20-1 with TRBJ2-5; 9 positions agree with TRBD2. Germline lookup yields CDR1 DFQATT and CDR2 SNEGSKA (reference sequence). After removal of 1 base from V and 3 bases from J, the junction contained 6 bases not matched to a gene. The CDR3 runs to 15 residues. In nucleotides, the CDR3 is TGCAGTGCTAGAGCACCTAGCGGGACCGAAGAGACCCAGTACTTC. As protein: CSARAPSGTEETQYF.

This chain uses TRBV6-5 with TRBJ2-7; D is unclear. V gave up 0 bases and J gave up 2 bases, with 8 bases separating them. The CDR3 contains 14 residues. Germline CDR1 and CDR2: MNHEY and SVGAGI. The CDR3 is CASSYSSGAYEQYF. CDR3 bases: TGTGCCAGCAGTTACTCCTCCGGAGCCTACGAGCAGTACTTC.

This clonotype was observed once. V and J are TRBV5-8 and TRBJ1-3; 7 positions match TRBD1. The V and J ends lost 2 bases and 0 bases, in that order; junction bases with no gene match: 2. Germline-derived CDR1 and CDR2 are SGHTS and YDEGEE. The CDR3 consists of 15 residues. The CDR3 spells CASSFDRVSGNTIYF. The DNA for the CDR3 is TGTGCCAGCAGCTTCGACAGGGTCTCTGGAAACACCATATATTTT.

This sequence joins TRBV29-1 and TRBJ2-1; 9 bases line up with TRBD2. The CDR3 is 14 amino acids. Looked up from germline, CDR1 is SQVTM and CDR2 is ANQGSEA. After removal of 6 bases from V and 7 bases from J, the junction contained 10 bases not matched to a gene. CDR3 protein: CSVVGLAMGNEQFF. CDR3 bases: TGCAGCGTAGTAGGACTAGCGATGGGTAATGAGCAGTTCTTC.

This clonotype showed up just a few times. The gene calls are TRBV12-3 or TRBV12-4 and TRBJ2-1, with 11 positions matching TRBD2. With 5 bases clipped from V and 3 bases from J, the junction kept 3 bases outside the gene matches. The CDR3 extends over 15 amino acids. CDR3 in DNA: TGTGCCAGCAGTGTTCTAGCGGGAGGCTACAATGAGCAGTTCTTC. Amino acids: CASSVLAGGYNEQFF.

This sequence joins TRBV12-3 or TRBV12-4 and TRBJ2-6, with D possibly TRBD1 on 6 matching bases. CDR3 length equals 17 residues. V dropped 6 bases and J dropped 2 bases, with 17 bases sitting between them. The CDR3: CASRHRVGSTGANVLTF. The CDR3 bases are TGTGCCAGCAGACACAGGGTTGGCAGTACTGGGGCCAACGTCCTGACTTTC.

The chain has TRBV7-9 and TRBJ2-1, with TRBD1 identical over 11 bases. The CDR3 is 15 residues long. Germline CDR1 is SEHNR and CDR2 is FQNEAQ (reference sequence). V lost 4 bases to trimming and J lost 4 bases; unmatched junction nucleotides: 3. CDR3 sequence reads: CASSYRDRGYNEQFF. The CDR3 coding sequence is TGTGCCAGCAGCTACCGGGACAGGGGGTACAATGAGCAGTTCTTC.

This clonotype was counted once. V and J are TRBV30 and TRBJ1-5; no clear D. The CDR3 contains 14 residues. The germline V gene has CDR1 GTSNPN and CDR2 SVGIG (reference sequence). V shed 4 bases and J shed 1 base, with 11 bases lying between them. The CDR3 DNA reads as TGTGCCTGGACAGCCCCCGGGAGCAATCAGCCCCAGCATTTT. Translating it yields CAWTAPGSNQPQHF.

The chain is built from TRBV27 and TRBJ2-2; possibly TRBD2 for D (6 bases). CDR3 length: 14 residues. The germline CDR1 and CDR2 sequences are MNHEY and SMNVEV (reference sequence). Trimming stripped 5 bases from V and 6 bases from J, with 13 bases between. This chain's CDR3 is CASSLAGTPGELFF. CDR3 nucleotide sequence: TGTGCCAGCAGTCTAGCTGGGACTCCCGGGGAGCTGTTTTTT.

This clonotype has only a few counts. This chain joins TRBV21-1 and TRBJ2-3; TRBD1 is taken as the D call from the table, unchecked against the DNA. TRBV21-1 is described as a pseudogene. CDR3 length: 18 amino acids. This CDR3 is CASSKRVSDRGAADTQYF. The CDR3, as DNA: TGTGCCAGCAGCAAAAGAGTGTCGGACAGGGGTGCGGCAGATACGCAGTATTTT.

This chain links TRBV10-2 with TRBJ2-5; D ambiguous. From germline, CDR1 is WSHSY and CDR2 SAAADI. V was pared by 3 bases and J by 1 base, with 9 bases between. The CDR3 runs 14 residues. CDR3: CASSEARGQETQYF. The CDR3 nucleotides read TGCGCCAGCAGTGAAGCGAGAGGCCAAGAGACCCAGTACTTC.

V usage is TRBV21-1 and J usage is TRBJ2-2; TRBD1 is taken as the D call from the table, unchecked against the DNA. TRBV21-1 corresponds to a pseudogene. The CDR3 extends over 16 amino acids. CDR3 in amino acids: CASSNRTLGGTGELFF. The CDR3 coding sequence is TGTGCCAGCAGCAACCGGACTTTGGGCGGGACCGGGGAGCTGTTTTTT.

This clonotype appeared a single time. This chain uses TRBV7-3 with TRBJ2-1; D gene uncertain. This CDR3 spans 13 amino acids. Trimming left V 5 bases short and J 10 bases short, with 15 bases between. Germline CDR1 reads SGHTA; CDR2 reads FQGTGA. The CDR3 loop is CASSQGSQNEQFF. The CDR3 nucleotides are TGTGCCAGCAGCCAAGGATCTCAGAACGAGCAGTTCTTC.

The rearrangement joins TRBV7-9 to TRBJ2-7, with 11 bases fitting TRBD2. Germline trimming cut 4 bases from V and 2 bases from J; bases unmatched to any gene: 7. The CDR3 has 16 amino acids. Germline V gene sequence: CDR1 SEHNR, CDR2 FQNEAQ (reference sequence). In nucleotides, the CDR3 is TGTGCCAGCAGCTCCGAAAGGACTAGCGGGCCCTACGAGCAGTACTTC. It specifies CASSSERTSGPYEQYF.

The V gene is TRBV19, the J gene TRBJ2-5; D not certain. Looked up from germline, CDR1 is LNHDA and CDR2 is SQIVND (reference sequence). V shed 4 bases and J shed 5 bases, with 14 bases lying between them. The CDR3 has 14 amino acids. The CDR3 bases are TGTGCCAGTAGTACCCTGACCCGGCGGGAGACCCAGTACTTC. Residues: CASSTLTRRETQYF.

The chain links TRBV6-4 to TRBJ2-3; TRBD2 matches at 12 bases. J gave up 5 bases and V 6 bases, and 9 bases lay outside the gene matches. This CDR3 has 16 residues. Germline lookup yields CDR1 MRHNA and CDR2 SNTAGT. CDR3 loop: CASSALAGGVEDTQYF. The CDR3 nucleotides are TGTGCCAGCAGCGCACTAGCGGGAGGAGTGGAAGATACGCAGTATTTT.

V gene TRBV7-2 combines with J gene TRBJ2-7, with TRBD1 matching over 9 bases. CDR3 length: 14 amino acids. Germline V lookup: CDR1 SGHTA, CDR2 FQGNSA. Germline trimming cut 5 bases from V and 4 bases from J; bases unmatched to any gene: 6. The CDR3, as DNA: TGTGCCAGCAGCCCTCCGACAGGGGGTTACGAGCAGTACTTC. This encodes CASSPPTGGYEQYF.

This clonotype was seen only once. The rearrangement uses TRBV29-1 and TRBJ1-5; the D gene is possibly TRBD1 (5 bases). The germline V gene encodes CDR1 SQVTM and CDR2 ANQGSEA. This CDR3 is built from 14 residues. V was pared by 4 bases and J by 0 bases, with 10 bases between. This chain's CDR3 is CSVGGTDSNQPQHF. Written as DNA, the CDR3 is TGCAGCGTTGGGGGCACCGATAGCAATCAGCCCCAGCATTTT.

This chain connects TRBV6-5 to TRBJ1-1, with a possible D match to TRBD1 (6 bases). Per germline, CDR1 MNHEY and CDR2 SVGAGI. V lost 6 bases to trimming and J lost 5 bases, with 19 bases between them. CDR3 length: 15 amino acids. In DNA, the CDR3 is TGTGCCAGCAGCTCTGGTCGGGGGCTGACTACTGAAGCTTTCTTT. Protein: CASSSGRGLTTEAFF.

This sequence joins TRBV6-5 and TRBJ2-6; D is uncertain. The germline CDR1 and CDR2 sequences are MNHEY and SVGAGI. V lost 2 bases, J lost 4 bases, and 15 bases lay in between. This CDR3 is built from 17 residues. The CDR3 loop reads CASSYGGPLKGANVLTF. DNA of the CDR3: TGTGCCAGCAGTTACGGCGGCCCGCTGAAGGGGGCCAACGTCCTGACTTTC.

V is TRBV5-1 and J is TRBJ2-7; 7 nucleotides line up with TRBD1. Germline CDR1 is SGHRS and CDR2 is YFSETQ. The CDR3 sequence is 17 residues long. V gave up 3 bases and J gave up 5 bases; unmatched junction bases: 17. The CDR3 protein is CASSSQGDTLLGHEQYF. The DNA for the CDR3 is TGCGCCAGCAGCTCCCAGGGGGACACACTTCTAGGCCACGAGCAGTACTTC.

This clonotype was recorded only once. The chain has TRBV7-9 and TRBJ2-3; a possible D gene is TRBD1 (5 bases). The V gene's germline CDR1 is SEHNR and CDR2 FQNEAQ (reference sequence). The ends were cut back, 6 bases at V and 1 base at J, with 17 bases in the middle. The CDR3 spans 16 residues. CDR3 DNA: TGTGCCAGCAGAAATTTCCAGGGTCGGGGCACAGATACGCAGTATTTT. This codes for CASRNFQGRGTDTQYF.

This clonotype was seen a few times. Written as DNA, the CDR3 is TGCAGCGTGGAGCGGACAGGGGGATACAATGAGCAGTTCTTC. It specifies CSVERTGGYNEQFF. J is TRBJ2-1 and V is TRBV29-1; 10 nucleotides agree with TRBD1. The CDR3 sequence is 14 residues long. With 6 bases clipped from V and 4 bases from J, the junction kept 6 bases outside the gene matches. The germline gives CDR1 SQVTM, CDR2 ANQGSEA.

The genes are TRBV6-5 and TRBJ2-1; no clear D gene. This CDR3 region has 13 residues. V gave up 6 bases and J gave up 8 bases, with 14 bases separating them. Germline lookup yields CDR1 MNHEY and CDR2 SVGAGI. CDR3: CASRPIGEDEQFF. The CDR3 nucleotides are TGTGCCAGCAGACCTATAGGAGAGGATGAGCAGTTCTTC.

V is TRBV15 and J is TRBJ2-2, with no clear D. CDR1 LNHNV and CDR2 YYDKDF come from the germline V gene (reference sequence). The CDR3 is 12 amino acids. The V gene lost 5 bases and the J gene lost 6 bases, with 7 bases spanning the gap. The CDR3 loop is CATSPVPGELFF. For the CDR3, the DNA is TGTGCCACCAGCCCAGTTCCCGGGGAGCTGTTTTTT.

The rearrangement joins TRBV7-8 to TRBJ2-7, with D maybe TRBD1 (5 bases). The end of the DNA fits TRBJ2-1 better, so the J call may be wrong. From germline, CDR1 is SGHVS and CDR2 FQNEAQ. The CDR3 loop spans 12 amino acids. CDR3 amino acids: CASSLQGDEQFF. The CDR3 coding sequence is TGTGCCAGCAGCTTACAGGGCGATGAGCAGTTCTTC.

The chain couples TRBV7-9 to TRBJ2-1; D remains ambiguous. V was trimmed by 3 bases and J by 7 bases, leaving 7 bases between them. The CDR3 consists of 12 residues. Germline values: CDR1 SEHNR, CDR2 FQNEAQ (reference sequence). The CDR3 DNA reads as TGTGCCAGCAGCTTCACTAAGAATGAGCAGTTCTTC. Translated, it gives CASSFTKNEQFF.

V and J are TRBV19 and TRBJ2-1, with D perhaps matching TRBD2 (6 bases). Germline CDR1 and CDR2: LNHDA and SQIVND (reference sequence). V was trimmed by 5 bases and J by 6 bases, leaving 17 bases between them. This CDR3 has 15 residues. The CDR3 nucleotides are TGTGCCAGTAGTGACCCGGGACTCTTAGGCAATGAGCAGTTCTTC. Its protein product is CASSDPGLLGNEQFF.